This TCR beta chain derives from a study of beta chain features in type 1 diabetes. Study-level results: Comparison showed that naive, central memory and Treg TCRB repertoires appeared more similar among patients than among healthy donors.

As concerns this clone: Its cognate antigen is unknown.

Expressed TCRB transcripts were sequenced because the entire RNA isolate underwent reverse transcription. Some clones are missing from TCRdb's copy, which holds only in-frame ones; the method was immunoSEQ multiplex PCR. The table has roughly 170,000 clones, more than 10% seen once; the top ten hold about 0.59%. Trimming left V 1 base short and J 2 bases short, with 15 bases between. The CDR3 runs to 16 residues. The germline V gene has CDR1 MDHEN and CDR2 SYDVKM. Each of the CD4+ naive, central memory, regulatory and stem cell-like memory populations was sorted via CD45RO/CCR7/CD25/CD127/CD95/CD27. Specimen: central memory CD4+ T cells from blood. The chain carries TRBV28 and TRBJ2-7, with D perhaps matching TRBD1 (6 bases). This TCR was recovered from a woman in her late teens or twenties in good health. The CDR3 coding sequence is TGTGCCAGCAGTTTATTGGGACATAAAAATCCCTACGAGCAGTACTTC. Residues: CASSLLGHKNPYEQYF. The complete variable domain, with remaining parts taken from reference TRBV28 and TRBJ2-7, reads DVKVTQSSRYLVKRTGEKVFLECVQDMDHENMFWYRQDPGLGLRLIYFSYDVKMKEKGDIPEGYSVSREKKERFSLILESASTNQTSMYLCASSLLGHKNPYEQYFGPGTRLTVT.